The next 2 T cell receptor beta chains were all read from a single sample in a study of T cell changes during pregnancy in multiple sclerosis. Profiling relied on immunoSEQ multiplex PCR, and the TCRdb table lists in-frame clones only, not all of them. The sample yields under 30,000 clones, 80% to 90% seen once. The input for sequencing was CD8+ T cells from peripheral blood mononuclear cells, taken in the second trimester of pregnancy. Receptor source: a female donor with multiple sclerosis, enrolled in a pregnancy study.

This chain joins TRBV7-2 and TRBJ1-3; D is unclear. The CDR3 length is 14 residues. Trimming pared 1 base from V and 1 base from J, leaving 5 bases between. The germline CDR1 and CDR2 sequences are SGHTA and FQGNSA. CDR3 sequence reads: CASSLVRSGNTIYF. Written as DNA, the CDR3 is TGTGCCAGCAGCTTAGTCAGATCTGGAAACACCATATATTTT.

This chain uses TRBV19 with TRBJ1-1; D call uncertain. The CDR3 loop spans 13 amino acids. V lost 5 bases to trimming and J lost 4 bases, with 11 bases between them. Germline values: CDR1 LNHDA, CDR2 SQIVND (reference sequence). CDR3 residues: CASSPGPGTEAFF. CDR3 DNA sequence: TGTGCCAGTAGTCCTGGGCCAGGCACTGAAGCTTTCTTT.